Listed below are T cell receptor beta chains from one sample, sequenced in a study of blood T cell repertoires in COVID-19. TCRdb's copy holds only in-frame clones and misses some; the assay was immunoSEQ multiplex PCR. There are roughly 100,000 clones in the sample; less than 85% occur only once, and 14% lies in the top ten. Sequencing used peripheral blood. These receptors all stem from a woman aged 55-69 years with acute or convalescent COVID-19. The CDR3 runs from the conserved cysteine through the conserved F or W. The D gene is left open where the match is weak. Rows may omit the clone size; those that give it use once, few, many or a size class.

clone_size	v_call	d_call	j_call	cdr3_aa	cdr3_nt
NA	TRBV19	TRBD1	TRBJ1-5	CASSWGPDRAHQPQHF	TGTGCCAGTAGTTGGGGGCCGGACAGGGCCCATCAGCCCCAGCATTTT
NA	TRBV27	TRBD1	TRBJ2-7	CASNKVGQGAGEQYF	TGTGCCAGCAACAAAGTAGGGCAGGGGGCAGGAGAGCAGTACTTC
NA	TRBV28	TRBD1	TRBJ2-5	CASSFFGTGQETQYF	TGTGCCAGCAGTTTTTTCGGGACAGGGCAAGAGACCCAGTACTTC
NA	TRBV12-3/TRBV12-4	NA	TRBJ1-1	CASSRSSGPAFF	TGTGCCAGCAGTAGGTCTTCAGGTCCAGCTTTCTTT
NA	TRBV18	TRBD1	TRBJ2-7	CASSPPRQGTYEQYF	TGTGCCAGCTCACCCCCCAGACAGGGGACCTACGAGCAGTACTTC
once	TRBV3-1/TRBV3-2	NA	TRBJ2-1	CASSQDMGPYNEQFF	TGTGCCAGCAGCCAGGACATGGGTCCATACAATGAGCAGTTCTTC
NA	TRBV19	TRBD1	TRBJ2-7	CASSSGQGAYEQYF	TGTGCCAGTAGTTCGGGACAGGGGGCCTACGAGCAGTACTTC
NA	TRBV6-5	NA	TRBJ1-6	CASSYSSSSYNSPLHF	TGTGCCAGCAGTTACTCGTCTAGCTCCTATAATTCACCCCTCCACTTT
NA	TRBV7-3	TRBD1	TRBJ2-3	CASSSTSTGEAYF	TGTGCCAGCAGCTCCACATCGACAGGGGAGGCGTATTTT
NA	TRBV2	NA	TRBJ1-5	CASSVNYEGQPQHF	TGTGCCAGCAGTGTGAACTACGAGGGTCAGCCCCAGCATTTT
NA	TRBV29-1	NA	TRBJ2-3	CSARPRESEDTQYF	TGCAGCGCCCGGCCCCGGGAGTCGGAAGATACGCAGTATTTT
NA	TRBV30	TRBD2	TRBJ2-7	CAWSTTSSRYYEQYF	TGTGCCTGGAGCACGACTAGCTCCCGCTATTACGAGCAGTACTTC
NA	TRBV18	NA	TRBJ2-7	CASSPNLVSSSYEQYF	TGTGCCAGCTCACCAAACCTAGTTAGCAGCTCCTACGAGCAGTACTTC
NA	TRBV7-3	TRBD1	TRBJ1-3	CASSSGTGTATPLSSGNTIYF	TGTGCCAGCAGCTCGGGAACCGGGACAGCGACTCCTTTAAGCTCTGGAAACACCATATATTTT
NA	TRBV7-8	NA	TRBJ2-7	CASSSMVASYEQYF	TGTGCCAGCAGCTCGATGGTGGCCTCCTACGAGCAGTACTTC
NA	TRBV7-2	NA	TRBJ2-3	CASSPDSGSTDTQYF	TGTGCCAGCAGCCCCGATAGCGGATCCACAGATACGCAGTATTTT
once	TRBV3-1/TRBV3-2	NA	TRBJ2-5	CASSPLAEETQYF	TGTGCCAGCAGCCCCCTGGCGGAAGAGACCCAGTACTTC
NA	TRBV27	TRBD1	TRBJ1-6	CASSLGTGGYNSPLHF	TGTGCCAGCAGTCTGGGGACAGGGGGCTATAATTCACCCCTCCACTTT
NA	TRBV7-8	NA	TRBJ2-3	CASSLTGTSDTQYF	TGTGCCAGCAGCTTAACCGGGACATCAGATACGCAGTATTTT
NA	TRBV5-6	NA	TRBJ2-5	CASSSLPTEETQYF	TGTGCCAGCAGCTCCCTCCCGACAGAAGAGACCCAGTACTTC
NA	TRBV11-2	NA	TRBJ2-4	CASSPMGGGLGAKNIQYF	TGTGCCAGCAGCCCGATGGGAGGGGGGCTGGGGGCCAAAAACATTCAGTACTTC
NA	TRBV19	TRBD1	TRBJ1-5	CASSIGDRSNQPQHF	TGTGCCAGTAGTATAGGGGACAGGAGCAATCAGCCCCAGCATTTT
once	TRBV2	NA	TRBJ1-2	CASSDETVYGYTF	TGTGCCAGCAGTGACGAGACAGTCTATGGCTACACCTTC
NA	TRBV29-1	NA	TRBJ2-2	CSVGAGLTGELFF	TGCAGCGTTGGGGCAGGTTTAACCGGGGAGCTGTTTTTT
NA	TRBV19	NA	TRBJ1-6	CASSKRIANSYNSPLHF	TGTGCCAGTAGTAAACGGATAGCTAACTCCTATAATTCACCCCTCCACTTT
NA	TRBV5-1	NA	TRBJ2-7	CASSLTRNEQYF	TGCGCCAGCAGCCTTACTAGGAACGAGCAGTACTTC
few	TRBV28	NA	TRBJ1-1	CASSSGGRQSEAFF	TGTGCCAGCAGTTCAGGAGGGCGCCAATCTGAAGCTTTCTTT
once	TRBV6-5	TRBD1	TRBJ1-2	CASITRGDRIYGYTF	TGTGCCAGCATCACGCGGGGGGACAGAATCTATGGCTACACCTTC
NA	TRBV2	NA	TRBJ2-1	CASTEGGGFKNEQFF	TGTGCCAGCACCGAGGGTGGGGGGTTTAAGAATGAGCAGTTCTTC
few	TRBV27	TRBD2	TRBJ2-7	CASRYLTSREQYF	TGTGCCAGCAGGTACCTGACTAGCCGGGAGCAGTACTTC